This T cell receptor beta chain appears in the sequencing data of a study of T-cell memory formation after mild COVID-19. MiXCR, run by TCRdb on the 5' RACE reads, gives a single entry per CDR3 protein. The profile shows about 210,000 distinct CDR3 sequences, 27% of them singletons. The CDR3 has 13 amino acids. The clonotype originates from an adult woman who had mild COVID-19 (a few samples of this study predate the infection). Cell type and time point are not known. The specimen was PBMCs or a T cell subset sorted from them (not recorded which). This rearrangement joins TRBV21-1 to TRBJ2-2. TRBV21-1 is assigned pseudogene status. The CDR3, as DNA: TGTGCCAGCAGCCCCCAAACGCCCGGGGAGCTGTTTTTT. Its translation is CASSPQTPGELFF.